This TCR beta chain was captured in a study of T-cell memory formation after mild COVID-19. This CDR3 spans 12 amino acids. Germline CDR1 reads SEHNR; CDR2 reads FQNEAQ (reference sequence). Between the trimmed V and J ends, which lost 5 bases and 10 bases, there was a span of 12 bases. With regard to this clonotype: The antigen is not known.

Regarding the study as a whole: Largely, contracting CD4+ clones fell within CM and EM, and contracting CD8+ clones within EMRA. SARS-CoV-2 specificity of second-wave clones peaking day 37 was unconfirmed.

Constant-segment primers were used for 5'RACE, and the resulting TCR alpha and TCR beta cDNA libraries carried sample barcodes and UMIs. TCRdb reprocessed the 5' RACE reads via MiXCR and lists one record per CDR3 protein. The sample gives fewer than 140,000 distinct CDR3 sequences, approximately 17% of which show up once; 28% is in the top ten. What was sequenced was PBMCs or a T cell subset sorted from them (not recorded which). The rearrangement links TRBV7-9 to TRBJ2-1; D is unresolved. The sequence was collected from an adult woman who had mild COVID-19 (a few samples of this study predate the infection). Cell type and time point are not known. The CDR3 nucleotides are TGTGCCAGCAGCAAACCGACCCAGGAGCAGTTCTTC. This gives the protein CASSKPTQEQFF.